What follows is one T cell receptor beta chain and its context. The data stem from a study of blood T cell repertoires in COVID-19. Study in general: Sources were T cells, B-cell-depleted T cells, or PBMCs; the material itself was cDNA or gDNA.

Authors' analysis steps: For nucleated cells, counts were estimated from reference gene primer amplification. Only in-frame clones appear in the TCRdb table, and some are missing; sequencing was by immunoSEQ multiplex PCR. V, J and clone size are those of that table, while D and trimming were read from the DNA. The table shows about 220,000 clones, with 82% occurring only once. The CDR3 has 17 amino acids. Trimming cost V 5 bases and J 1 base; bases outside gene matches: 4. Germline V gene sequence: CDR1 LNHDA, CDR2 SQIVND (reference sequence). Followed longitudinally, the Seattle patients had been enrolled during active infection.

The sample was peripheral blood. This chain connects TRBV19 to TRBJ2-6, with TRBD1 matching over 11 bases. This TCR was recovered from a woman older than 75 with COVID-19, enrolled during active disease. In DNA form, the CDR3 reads TGTGCCAGTAGTCCAGGACAGGGGGCGTCTGGGGCCAACGTCCTGACTTTC. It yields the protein CASSPGQGASGANVLTF.